These 18 T cell receptor beta chains were all obtained from the same sample, sequenced in a study of T-cell reconstitution after alpha-beta-depleted transplantation in children. The library targeted TCRbeta and was prepared with unique molecular identifiers. TCRdb reprocessed the PCR reads with MiXCR, giving one entry per CDR3 protein. Here the sample spans around 340,000 distinct CDR3 sequences, about 14% being singletons. The sequences come from PBMCs, collected from the stem cell graft. The receptors come from a human donor who donated a stem cell graft to a child with Fanconi anemia.

The table lists this clonotype with many counts. The chain carries TRBV6-8 and TRBJ1-5, with D unclear. This CDR3 spans 12 amino acids. Germline CDR1 and CDR2: MNHGY and SAAAGT. Trimming stripped 7 bases from V and 4 bases from J, with 8 bases between. The CDR3 region is CASKIGNQPQHF. As DNA, the CDR3 is TGTGCCAGCAAGATCGGAAATCAGCCCCAGCATTTT.

The chain carries TRBV20-1 and TRBJ2-2; the match to TRBD2 covers 10 bases. CDR1 and CDR2 from the germline V gene are DFQATT and SNEGSKA (reference sequence). The V segment lost 7 bases and the J segment 6 bases; nucleotides outside the gene matches: 11. The CDR3 loop spans 15 amino acids. CDR3: CSVSRVAGGPGELFF. CDR3 DNA sequence: TGCAGTGTCTCTAGGGTAGCGGGGGGCCCCGGGGAGCTGTTTTTT.

A few counts support this clonotype. The V and J genes are TRBV6-1 and TRBJ1-2; D perhaps matches TRBD1 (5 bases). This CDR3 has 15 amino acids. From germline, CDR1 is MNHNS and CDR2 SASEGT. V was clipped by 7 bases and J by 4 bases, with 19 bases between them. The CDR3 is CASIAPGGTGYGYTF. The CDR3 nucleotides are TGTGCCAGCATAGCCCCCGGGGGAACGGGCTATGGCTACACCTTC.

With regard to this clonotype: Given the absence of the conserved phenylalanine or tryptophan at the CDR3 end, a read error is likely. The gene calls are TRBV11-2 and TRBJ2-4; the D is unclear. CDR1 SGHAT and CDR2 FQNNGV come from the germline V gene. Trimming pared 5 bases from V and 2 bases from J, leaving 7 bases between. The length of the CDR3 is 13 residues. This chain's CDR3 is CASSTGPKNIQYC. The CDR3 DNA reads TGTGCCAGCAGCACCGGTCCCAAAAACATTCAGTACTGC.

This clonotype was counted once. The chain carries TRBV20-1 and TRBJ1-1; 8 bases match TRBD1. The V gene's germline CDR1 is DFQATT and CDR2 SNEGSKA (reference sequence). V gave up 2 bases and J gave up 2 bases; unmatched junction bases: 10. This CDR3 comprises 16 residues. The CDR3 loop is CSARPRTGLSNTEAFF. CDR3 DNA sequence: TGCAGTGCTAGACCCCGGACAGGGCTCAGTAACACTGAAGCTTTCTTT.

The J gene is TRBJ2-5, the V gene TRBV5-1; the D gene is possibly TRBD1 (6 bases). Germline assignment: CDR1 SGHRS and CDR2 YFSETQ. Trimming removed 0 bases at V and 5 bases at J, with 14 bases between. The CDR3 sequence is 15 residues long. The CDR3 region is CASSLGTARSETQYF. CDR3 bases: TGCGCCAGCAGCTTGGGGACAGCGCGCAGTGAGACCCAGTACTTC.

This clonotype was picked up many times. The chain employs TRBV20-1 and TRBJ1-6, with 7 nucleotides matching TRBD1. CDR1 is DFQATT and CDR2 is SNEGSKA in the germline V gene (reference sequence). This CDR3 is 15 amino acids long. Unmatched junction bases numbered 6, after V lost 0 bases and J lost 7 bases. DNA of the CDR3: TGCAGTGCTAGAGAGGGGCAGGGGGGAAATTCACCCCTCCACTTT. Translation gives CSAREGQGGNSPLHF.

This clonotype appeared many times. This chain uses TRBV7-9 with TRBJ1-1; D gene unclear. V dropped 6 bases and J dropped 1 base, with 6 bases sitting between them. The CDR3 is 12 residues long. The germline V gene encodes CDR1 SEHNR and CDR2 FQNEAQ (reference sequence). CDR3 bases: TGTGCCAGCAGATCCGGGAACACTGAAGCTTTCTTT. As protein: CASRSGNTEAFF.

This clonotype appeared many times. The chain couples TRBV20-1 to TRBJ1-1, with D uncertain. V lost 0 bases and J 0 bases, leaving 17 bases between the germline ends. Germline CDR1 reads DFQATT; CDR2 reads SNEGSKA (reference sequence). This CDR3 is built from 17 residues. CDR3 nucleotides: TGCAGTGCTAGAGATACTTCGCTAGGGAATATGAACACTGAAGCTTTCTTT. It translates to CSARDTSLGNMNTEAFF.

This clonotype was recorded many times. This sequence joins TRBV9 and TRBJ2-1; D is perhaps TRBD1 (6 bases). There are 12 residues in the CDR3. Germline values: CDR1 SGDLS, CDR2 YYNGEE. Trimming removed 4 bases at V and 10 bases at J, with 12 bases between. The CDR3 here is CASSQIGTEQFF. The CDR3 region has the DNA TGTGCCAGCAGCCAAATCGGGACAGAGCAGTTCTTC.

This clonotype has ten or more counts. J is TRBJ1-4 and V is TRBV12-3 or TRBV12-4, with 7 bases matching TRBD1. This CDR3 has 14 amino acids. J gave up 4 bases and V 5 bases, and 4 bases lay outside the gene matches. This chain's CDR3 is CASSAGQINEKLFF. The CDR3 DNA reads TGTGCCAGCAGTGCGGGACAGATTAATGAAAAACTGTTTTTT.

The sample holds many counts of this clonotype. The rearrangement uses TRBV12-3 or TRBV12-4 and TRBJ1-1; possible D gene TRBD1, 5 bases. The V and J ends lost 7 bases and 2 bases respectively, with 11 bases between them. There are 13 residues in the CDR3. CDR3 DNA sequence: TGTGCCAGCACCCTAGACAGAAACACTGAAGCTTTCTTT. This gives the protein CASTLDRNTEAFF.

The J gene is TRBJ1-1, the V gene TRBV5-1, with TRBD1 matching over 7 bases. Germline loops: CDR1 SGHRS, CDR2 YFSETQ. CDR3 length: 16 residues. With V trimmed by 4 bases and J by 1 base, 10 bases remained unmatched. The CDR3 loop reads CASSQQGRGENTEAFF. Written as DNA, the CDR3 is TGCGCCAGCAGCCAACAGGGGCGAGGAGAGAACACTGAAGCTTTCTTT.

The rearrangement uses TRBV6-2 or TRBV6-3 and TRBJ2-5; 12 bases align to TRBD2. Unmatched junction bases numbered 8, after V lost 6 bases and J lost 3 bases. The germline V gene encodes CDR1 MNHEY and CDR2 SVGEGT. This CDR3 has 16 residues. CDR3 in DNA: TGTGCCAGCAGCGGACTAGCGGGGCAATTTGAAGAGACCCAGTACTTC. It specifies CASSGLAGQFEETQYF.

The chain is built from TRBV4-2 and TRBJ2-3; a weak D match, TRBD2 (6 bases). V was shortened by 0 bases and J by 5 bases, with 12 bases between the two germline ends. The germline V gene encodes CDR1 LGHNA and CDR2 YNFKEQ. The CDR3 extends over 15 amino acids. CDR3 protein: CASSQEVAAGDTQYF. The CDR3, as DNA: TGTGCCAGCAGCCAAGAGGTAGCGGCCGGAGATACGCAGTATTTT.

This clonotype occurred many times. The V and J genes are TRBV27 and TRBJ1-1; maybe TRBD1 (6 bases). Germline-derived CDR1 and CDR2 are MNHEY and SMNVEV (reference sequence). CDR3 size: 13 residues. Deletions cut 7 bases from V and 4 bases from J, with 13 bases between. The chain's CDR3 is CASKGGIGTEAFF. The DNA for the CDR3 is TGTGCCAGCAAAGGGGGAATCGGCACTGAAGCTTTCTTT.

This clonotype has a handful of counts. The V and J genes are TRBV5-6 and TRBJ2-3; TRBD2 aligns across 9 bases. The CDR3 has 17 amino acids. CDR1 and CDR2 (germline): SGHDT, YYEEEE. V dropped 1 base and J dropped 7; count of bases not matched to a gene: 13. As DNA, the CDR3 is TGTGCCAGCAGCTTGTTTGCGGGGGGGCCTGGGGACTATACGCAGTATTTT. It encodes CASSLFAGGPGDYTQYF.

This clonotype was observed at least ten times. This chain links TRBV7-9 with TRBJ2-5, with D maybe TRBD1 (6 bases). Per germline, CDR1 SEHNR and CDR2 FQNEAQ (reference sequence). The ends were cut back, 1 base at V and 4 bases at J, with 10 bases in the middle. The CDR3 has 14 amino acids. CDR3 sequence (DNA): TGTGCCAGCAGCTTAGGGGACACGAGAGAGACCCAGTACTTC. As protein: CASSLGDTRETQYF.